Listed below are T cell receptor beta chains from one sample, sequenced in a study of blood T cells in healthy people across ages. Each CDR3 protein is one row after TCRdb ran MiXCR on the 5' RACE reads. The sample shows 1,500,000 or so distinct CDR3 sequences, roughly two fifths of them seen only once. The sample consisted of blood. All receptors derive from a woman aged 18 to 35 in good health. Each CDR3 is given with its conserved first and last residue. Fields, in order: J gene, D gene, clone size, V gene, CDR3 DNA, CDR3 protein. A D gene is named only where the DNA matches it firmly. Expanded clones are given a class, and other clones once, few, many or no size at all.

TRBJ2-6 - - TRBV7-2 TGTGCCAGCAGCTTAGGGGGGACGCTGTTTGGGGCCAACGTCCTGACTTTC CASSLGGTLFGANVLTF
TRBJ2-3 TRBD2 - TRBV14 TGTGCCAGCAGCGCCCGATTTGGGCGGGAGAGCACAGATACGCAGTATTTT CASSARFGRESTDTQYF
TRBJ2-7 - - TRBV7-7 TGTGCTAGCAGCTTACAACTAAGCGACGAGCAGTACTTC CASSLQLSDEQYF
TRBJ2-3 TRBD2 few TRBV25-1 TGTGCCAGCAGTGATCCGGCGGGAGGGCCCGGGTCTCCAGATACGCAGTATTTT CASSDPAGGPGSPDTQYF
TRBJ2-2 TRBD2 few TRBV29-1 TGCAGCGTTCGGTTCGGCGGGAGGGCCCCCGGGGAGCTGTTTTTT CSVRFGGRAPGELFF
TRBJ2-4 TRBD1 few TRBV7-2 TGTGCCAGCAGCTCCAGGGGGCCCGTGGCTAACATTCAGTACTTC CASSSRGPVANIQYF
TRBJ2-5 - - TRBV6-2/TRBV6-3 TGTGCCAGCAGTCGTGAGGACTACCAAGAGACCCAGTACTTC CASSREDYQETQYF
TRBJ2-1 - - TRBV27 TGTGCCAGCAGTTTATCGAGCTCGTTGGGGGATGAGCAGTTCTTC CASSLSSSLGDEQFF
TRBJ2-7 - few TRBV4-1 TGCGCCAGCAGCCATCCTCTGCTACGGCACAATGAGCAGTACTTC CASSHPLLRHNEQYF
TRBJ2-3 TRBD1 few TRBV29-1 TGCAGCCAGGGGACAGGGGGCTCGAGCACAGATACGCAGTATTTT CSQGTGGSSTDTQYF
TRBJ2-1 - - TRBV6-6 TGTGCCAGCAGTTTCCAACAATTAAACAATGAGCAGTTCTTC CASSFQQLNNEQFF
TRBJ2-5 TRBD2 once TRBV10-3 TGTGCCATTTTGCGGGGGCAAGAGACCCAGTACTTC CAILRGQETQYF
TRBJ2-1 TRBD2 few TRBV20-1 TGCAGTGCGCCCGGGACTAGCGGGTATGAGCAGTTCTTC CSAPGTSGYEQFF
TRBJ2-7 - once TRBV4-1 TGCGCCAGCAGCCAAGGTCGCAGGGCTGGATACGAGCAGTACTTC CASSQGRRAGYEQYF
TRBJ1-2 - few TRBV28 TGTGCCAGCAGTTTTGAGTCCCGGCAAAGTGGGGGGCAGAAGGGCTACACCTTC CASSFESRQSGGQKGYTF
TRBJ2-7 - - TRBV6-2/TRBV6-3 TGTGCCAGCAGTTCACCCGGCAGAGTCTCCGAGCAGTACTTC CASSSPGRVSEQYF
TRBJ2-3 - - TRBV5-1 TGCGCCAGCAGCTTGGCGGGACCACCCATAGATACGCAGTATTTT CASSLAGPPIDTQYF
TRBJ2-3 - few TRBV20-1 TGCAGTGCTAGAGGCCACAGGGACCCCACAGATACGCAGTATTTT CSARGHRDPTDTQYF
TRBJ1-4 - - TRBV5-1 TGCGCCAGCAGCTTGGACGATCGGGAAAAACTGTTTTTT CASSLDDREKLFF
TRBJ2-1 TRBD2 - TRBV29-1 TGCAGCGTTGCGGGAGGGATTCAAGGCGGTGACAATGAGCAGTTCTTC CSVAGGIQGGDNEQFF
TRBJ2-3 - few TRBV12-3/TRBV12-4 TGTGCCAGCAGTTTGAGGGAAACCACAGATACGCAGTATTTT CASSLRETTDTQYF
TRBJ1-5 - - TRBV6-2/TRBV6-3 TGTGCCACCTCAACAGGTAACAATCAGCCCCAGCATTTT CATSTGNNQPQHF
TRBJ1-5 - - TRBV4-3 TGCGCCAGCAGCCCCGGACAGTTTGGTCAGCCCCAGCATTTT CASSPGQFGQPQHF
TRBJ1-2 TRBD1 - TRBV7-2 TGTGCCAGCAGCTTAGGAGGACAGGGCTCCCAATATGGCTACACCTTC CASSLGGQGSQYGYTF